This T cell receptor (beta chain) comes out of a study of OX40 agonist ivuxolimab in advanced cancers. Study overall: Prior anti-PD-1, anti-PD-L1 or anti-CTLA-4 therapy did not bar entry, and roughly 40% had some. The study, taken as a whole, reports: Nonresponders included some who also had low normalized T-cell clonal expansion. Antigen specificity remained undetermined for the expanded peripheral T cells.

This clone is a singleton in its sample. Its target is not known. The CDR3 spans 17 residues. V lost 2 bases to trimming and J lost 5 bases, with 21 bases between them. CDR1 and CDR2 from the germline V gene are MNHNS and SASEGT. Some clones are missing from TCRdb's copy, which holds only in-frame ones; the method was immunoSEQ multiplex PCR. Here the sample spans 20,000 to 25,000 clones, more than 75% being singletons. Blood got drawn at baseline, again on cycle 4 day 1, and then on cycle 7 day 1. Sequencing was performed on CD4+ or CD8+ T cells sorted from blood, taken in a trial of the OX40 agonist ivuxolimab. The sequence came from an adult with an advanced solid tumor such as melanoma, head and neck, liver or kidney cancer. The chain has TRBV6-1 and TRBJ2-5; D may be TRBD1 (6 bases). The CDR3 region is CASSENGWKGVVETQYF. The CDR3 nucleotides read TGTGCCAGCAGTGAAAATGGCTGGAAGGGGGTAGTGGAGACCCAGTACTTC.